Below, 19 T cell receptor beta chains from the same sample are listed, as sequenced in a study of blood T cell repertoires in COVID-19. Measured with immunoSEQ multiplex PCR; TCRdb has only the in-frame clones, and not every one. The table lists approximately 270,000 clones, 70% to 90% of them singletons. Sequenced input: peripheral blood. The receptors shown here come from a man younger than 30 with active or convalescent COVID-19.

V is TRBV9 and J is TRBJ1-3; D gene unclear. CDR1 and CDR2 from the germline V gene are SGDLS and YYNGEE. Trimming took off 0 bases at V and 0 bases at J, with 10 bases between the two ends. The CDR3 has 16 amino acids. The CDR3 nucleotides read TGTGCCAGCAGCGTAGGTCCAGACTCCTCTGGAAACACCATATATTTT. Its translation is CASSVGPDSSGNTIYF.

In its sample, this clone was seen once. V gene TRBV20-1 combines with J gene TRBJ2-1, with a possible D match to TRBD1 (6 bases). Trimming removed 3 bases from V and 12 bases from J, with 12 bases in between. The CDR3 is made up of 11 amino acids. Germline V gives CDR1 DFQATT, CDR2 SNEGSKA (reference sequence). CDR3 sequence: CSASNGRGQFF. In nucleotides, the CDR3 is TGCAGTGCTAGTAATGGCAGGGGGCAGTTCTTC.

This clone has just one count. This rearrangement joins TRBV19 to TRBJ1-1; no clear D gene. With 5 bases removed from V and 5 bases from J, the gap between germline ends came to 12 bases. This CDR3 has 13 residues. Germline CDR1 and CDR2: LNHDA and SQIVND (reference sequence). The CDR3 DNA sequence: TGTGCCAGTAGTTACGGGGATGGGACTGAAGCTTTCTTT. Translating it yields CASSYGDGTEAFF.

The chain employs TRBV14 and TRBJ1-4, with 8 bases matching TRBD1. V gave up 5 bases and J gave up 1 base; unmatched junction bases: 3. The CDR3 loop spans 15 amino acids. Germline V CDR1 and CDR2: SGHDN, FVKESK. CDR3 protein: CASSLGQGTNEKLFF. As DNA, the CDR3 is TGTGCCAGCAGCTTAGGACAGGGAACTAATGAAAAACTGTTTTTT.

Details on this clone: The sample has other DNA sequences that encode this CDR3 too. The CDR3, as DNA: TGTGCCAGCAGTGCAGGTGGCTACACCTTC. It yields the protein CASSAGGYTF. The V gene is TRBV2, the J gene TRBJ1-2; D ambiguous. The V gene's germline CDR1 is SNHLY and CDR2 FYNNEI. The CDR3 totals 10 residues. V was clipped by 4 bases and J by 7 bases, with 4 bases between them.

The genes are TRBV5-1 and TRBJ2-1; 14 nucleotides line up with TRBD2. This CDR3 has 17 amino acids. V trimming: 0 bases; J trimming: 5 bases; junction bases outside the gene matches: 4. Germline assignment: CDR1 SGHRS and CDR2 YFSETQ. The DNA of the CDR3 is TGCGCCAGCAGCTTGGCCCCGACTAGCGGGGGGGACAATGAGCAGTTCTTC. Translating it yields CASSLAPTSGGDNEQFF.

The CDR3 sequence is CSVGGWIFHQGWAHEQYF. CDR3 sequence (DNA): TGCAGCGTTGGGGGTTGGATTTTTCATCAGGGGTGGGCTCATGAGCAGTACTTC. The gene calls are TRBV29-1 and TRBJ2-7; a possible D gene is TRBD1 (6 bases). This CDR3 has 18 residues. CDR1 SQVTM and CDR2 ANQGSEA come from the germline V gene. Trimming stripped 4 bases from V and 7 bases from J, with 32 bases between.

This clone appeared a few times. The chain links TRBV28 to TRBJ1-6; D call uncertain. Germline CDR1 and CDR2: MDHEN and SYDVKM. The V end lost 6 bases, the J end lost 5 bases, and 14 bases lay between the germline ends. This CDR3 is built from 15 residues. The DNA for the CDR3 is TGTGCCAGCAGCGTGGTGGCCCCCAATAATTCACCCCTCCACTTT. Residues: CASSVVAPNNSPLHF.

V gene TRBV3-1 (or the pseudogene TRBV3-2) combines with J gene TRBJ2-5; 9 bases agree with TRBD2. After removal of 3 bases from V and 6 bases from J, the junction contained 23 bases not matched to a gene. This CDR3 has 20 amino acids. Germline V gene lookup returns CDR1 LGHDT and CDR2 YNNKEL (reference sequence). CDR3 DNA: TGTGCCAGCAGCCACAGGGGCCCGCGCGTGATAGCGGGAGCTCGGCAGACCCAGTACTTC. It codes for CASSHRGPRVIAGARQTQYF.

This chain joins TRBV9 and TRBJ2-2, with D unclear. The CDR3 extends over 12 amino acids. The germline gives CDR1 SGDLS, CDR2 YYNGEE. V was shortened by 3 bases and J by 7 bases, with 7 bases between the two germline ends. This chain's CDR3 is CASSAVVGELFF. CDR3 coding DNA: TGTGCCAGCAGCGCGGTTGTCGGGGAGCTGTTTTTT.

This chain joins TRBV2 and TRBJ2-7; TRBD2 matches 10 bases. The CDR3 loop spans 12 amino acids. V lost 4 bases, J lost 9 bases, and 3 bases stayed unmatched. The germline gives CDR1 SNHLY, CDR2 FYNNEI. The CDR3 sequence: CASSAVAGGQYF. In DNA form, the CDR3 reads TGTGCCAGCAGTGCGGTAGCGGGGGGGCAGTACTTC.

The chain carries TRBV15 and TRBJ2-7; 9 positions match TRBD2. This CDR3 region has 16 residues. V dropped 0 bases and J dropped 0; count of bases not matched to a gene: 3. Germline V gene data show CDR1 as LNHNV and CDR2 as YYDKDF (reference sequence). As DNA, the CDR3 is TGTGCCACCAGCAGAGATCCTAGCGGGGTCTCCTACGAGCAGTACTTC. It specifies CATSRDPSGVSYEQYF.

The chain is built from TRBV28 and TRBJ1-4; TRBD1 agrees at 9 bases. The J segment lost 2 bases and the V segment lost 2 bases, leaving 3 bases of the junction unmatched. The germline gives CDR1 MDHEN, CDR2 SYDVKM. The CDR3 totals 16 residues. For the CDR3, the DNA is TGTGCCAGCAGTTTACCTGGGACAGGGACTAATGAAAAACTGTTTTTT. Translation: CASSLPGTGTNEKLFF.

The V call is TRBV29-1, the J call TRBJ1-1; the D is unclear. The V end was cut by 4 bases, the J end by 8 bases, with 20 bases between. Germline CDR1 reads SQVTM; CDR2 reads ANQGSEA. CDR3 size: 14 residues. CDR3 residues: CSVVTQLGSDEAFF. The CDR3 region has the DNA TGCAGCGTTGTTACCCAACTTGGGAGCGACGAAGCTTTCTTT.

The CDR3 coding sequence is TGTGCCAGCAGCTTAGACGGGGGGCGAGTAGCTTTCTTT. Translation: CASSLDGGRVAFF. The chain carries TRBV11-1 and TRBJ1-1; tentatively, D is TRBD1 (6 bases). Germline V gene data show CDR1 as SGHAT and CDR2 as FQDESV (reference sequence). CDR3 length: 13 residues. V was shortened by 1 base and J by 10 bases, with 13 bases between the two germline ends.

The chain joins TRBV13 to TRBJ2-7; TRBD2 matches at 8 bases. The V and J ends lost 0 bases and 7 bases, in that order; junction bases with no gene match: 11. The germline V gene has CDR1 PRHDT and CDR2 FYEKMQ (reference sequence). CDR3 length equals 16 residues. CDR3 in amino acids: CASSLGLVLAGSEQYF. DNA for the CDR3: TGTGCCAGCAGCTTAGGCCTGGTGTTAGCGGGATCGGAGCAGTACTTC.

The rearrangement links TRBV18 to TRBJ1-3; D unresolved. The CDR3 spans 17 residues. Germline-derived CDR1 and CDR2 are KGHSH and LQKENI. Trimming pared 4 bases from V and 0 bases from J, leaving 16 bases between. This CDR3 is CASSLAGRVLSGNTIYF. Written as DNA, the CDR3 is TGTGCCAGCTCACTGGCCGGGAGGGTCCTCTCTGGAAACACCATATATTTT.

V usage is TRBV6-5 and J usage is TRBJ1-3, with 7 bases identical to TRBD1. Germline lookup yields CDR1 MNHEY and CDR2 SVGAGI. Unmatched junction bases numbered 3, after V lost 4 bases and J lost 6 bases. The CDR3 is 13 residues long. The CDR3 protein is CASSSGQQNTIYF. The CDR3 region has the DNA TGTGCCAGCAGTTCGGGACAGCAAAACACCATATATTTT.

The V gene is TRBV24-1, the J gene TRBJ1-2; no reliable D call. Germline-derived CDR1 and CDR2 are KGHDR and SFDVKD. The CDR3 consists of 15 residues. V dropped 3 bases and J dropped 6 bases, with 16 bases sitting between them. The CDR3, as DNA: TGTGCCACCAGTGATACGAATAATCGTCAGGATGGCTACACCTTC. As protein: CATSDTNNRQDGYTF.